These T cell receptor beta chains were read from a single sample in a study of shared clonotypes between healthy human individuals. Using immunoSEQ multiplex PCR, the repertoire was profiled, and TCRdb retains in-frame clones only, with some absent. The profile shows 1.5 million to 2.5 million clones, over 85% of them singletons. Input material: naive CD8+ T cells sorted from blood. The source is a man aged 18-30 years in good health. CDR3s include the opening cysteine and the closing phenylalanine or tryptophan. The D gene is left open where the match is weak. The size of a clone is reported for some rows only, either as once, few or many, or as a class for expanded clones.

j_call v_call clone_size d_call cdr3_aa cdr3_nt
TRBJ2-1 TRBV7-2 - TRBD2 CASSLELLAGEGAYNEQFF TGTGCCAGCAGCTTAGAGTTACTAGCGGGAGAGGGTGCCTACAATGAGCAGTTCTTC
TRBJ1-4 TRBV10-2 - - CASSEGDNVYF TGCGCCAGCAGTGAAGGTGACAATGTCTATTTT
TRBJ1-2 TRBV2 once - CASSEEGIDYGYTF TGTGCCAGCAGTGAAGAGGGGATAGACTATGGCTACACCTTC
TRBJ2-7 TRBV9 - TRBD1 CASSARDRDTHEQYF TGTGCCAGCAGCGCAAGGGACAGGGATACCCACGAGCAGTACTTC
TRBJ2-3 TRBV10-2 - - CASSVEDRGLAGLTSTDTQYF TGCGCCAGCAGTGTAGAGGACAGGGGCCTAGCGGGGCTTACTAGCACAGATACGCAGTATTTT
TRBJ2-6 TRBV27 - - CASSLGGGFGANVLTF TGTGCCAGCAGCCTCGGTGGAGGGTTTGGGGCCAACGTCCTGACTTTC
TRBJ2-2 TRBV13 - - CASSPEGPTGELFF TGTGCCAGCAGCCCCGAAGGACCCACCGGGGAGCTGTTTTTT
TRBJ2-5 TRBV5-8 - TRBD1 CASSSRDRDGTQYF TGTGCCAGCAGCTCTCGGGACAGGGACGGGACCCAGTACTTC
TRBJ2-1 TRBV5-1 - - CASSPTAMNEQFF TGCGCCAGCAGCCCGACAGCTATGAATGAGCAGTTCTTC
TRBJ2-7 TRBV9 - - CASSPQGVNEQYF TGTGCCAGCAGCCCTCAAGGGGTGAACGAGCAGTACTTC
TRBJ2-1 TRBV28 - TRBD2 CASSFIAGGLYNEQFF TGTGCCAGCAGTTTTATAGCGGGGGGACTCTACAATGAGCAGTTCTTC
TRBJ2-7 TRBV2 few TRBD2 CASSDRGVPYEQYF TGTGCCAGCAGTGACCGGGGGGTTCCCTACGAGCAGTACTTC
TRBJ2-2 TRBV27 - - CASSSPSGGPFTGELFF TGTGCCAGCAGTTCGCCCTCGGGGGGCCCTTTCACCGGGGAGCTGTTTTTT
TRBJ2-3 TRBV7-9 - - CASKPGTVGTDTQYF TGTGCCAGCAAGCCCGGGACGGTCGGCACAGATACGCAGTATTTT
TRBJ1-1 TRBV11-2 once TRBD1 CASSLAGGPGGQRSTEAFF TGTGCCAGCAGCTTAGCCGGGGGCCCAGGGGGCCAAAGGAGTACTGAAGCTTTCTTT